A single sample is the source of the 32 T cell receptor beta chains below, sequenced in a study of graft-versus-host responses after intestinal transplantation. The protocol was immunoSEQ multiplex PCR, while the TCRdb copy is restricted to in-frame clones and leaves out a portion. The sample yields some 90,000 clones, around 83% seen once. These receptors' targets are unknown. Sample: unstimulated CD4+ T cells sorted from spleen or lymph node cells, taken before intestinal transplant. These receptors were collected from a human donor who received an intestinal transplant.

This chain links TRBV2 with TRBJ1-1; D perhaps matches TRBD1 (5 bases). Germline V lookup: CDR1 SNHLY, CDR2 FYNNEI. The CDR3 has 14 amino acids. The ends were cut back, 6 bases at V and 1 base at J, with 12 bases in the middle. The CDR3 is CASRADSRNTEAFF. The CDR3, as DNA: TGTGCCAGCAGAGCCGACAGCAGGAACACTGAAGCTTTCTTT.

The rearrangement joins TRBV2 to TRBJ2-5; D perhaps matches TRBD2 (5 bases). V was pared by 5 bases and J by 2 bases, with 15 bases between. There are 15 residues in the CDR3. Germline V lookup: CDR1 SNHLY, CDR2 FYNNEI. Here the CDR3 reads CASSMSRGNQETQYF. CDR3 nucleotides: TGTGCCAGCAGTATGAGCCGAGGGAATCAAGAGACCCAGTACTTC.

The chain uses TRBV28 and TRBJ1-2, with 9 bases that match TRBD1. Germline assignment: CDR1 MDHEN and CDR2 SYDVKM. The CDR3 spans 14 residues. The junction had 5 bases not matched to a gene; V was cut back by 5 bases and J by 4 bases. The CDR3 loop is CASSVDRGGYGYTF. CDR3 sequence (DNA): TGTGCCAGCAGTGTCGACAGGGGGGGCTATGGCTACACCTTC.

V is TRBV18 and J is TRBJ2-2; 11 nucleotides align to TRBD1. Germline CDR1 KGHSH, CDR2 LQKENI. V was pared by 3 bases and J by 5 bases, with 5 bases of the junction left unmatched. This CDR3 has 16 residues. The DNA of the CDR3 is TGTGCCAGCTCACCTACCGGGACAGGGGGAACCGGGGAGCTGTTTTTT. Its protein product is CASSPTGTGGTGELFF.

This clone was seen a few times. The chain employs TRBV28 and TRBJ1-5, with TRBD1 as a possible D gene (5 bases). Trimming cost V 6 bases and J 1 base, with 16 bases left between them. Germline V gene lookup returns CDR1 MDHEN and CDR2 SYDVKM. The CDR3 contains 16 residues. The CDR3 sequence is CASRFEKGLSNQPQHF. Written as DNA, the CDR3 is TGTGCCAGCAGATTTGAGAAGGGACTGAGCAATCAGCCCCAGCATTTT. Drawing the rest from reference TRBV28 and TRBJ1-5, the complete variable domain is DVKVTQSSRYLVKRTGEKVFLECVQDMDHENMFWYRQDPGLGLRLIYFSYDVKMKEKGDIPEGYSVSREKKERFSLILESASTNQTSMYLCASRFEKGLSNQPQHFGDGTRLSIL.

The chain employs TRBV5-1 and TRBJ2-5; the match to TRBD2 covers 12 bases. CDR3 length: 18 residues. V lost 3 bases to trimming and J lost 5 bases; unmatched junction nucleotides: 14. Germline values: CDR1 SGHRS, CDR2 YFSETQ. CDR3 sequence: CASSSTAMTSGRTETQYF. In DNA, the CDR3 is TGCGCCAGCAGCTCAACCGCTATGACTAGCGGGAGAACGGAGACCCAGTACTTC.

The chain recombines TRBV7-2 with TRBJ2-3; TRBD2 matches 14 bases. With 3 bases clipped from V and 2 bases from J, the junction kept 4 bases outside the gene matches. The length of the CDR3 is 17 residues. Germline values: CDR1 SGHTA, CDR2 FQGNSA. CDR3 nucleotides: TGTGCCAGCAGCTTGGGACTAGCGGGGGCCTTCACAGATACGCAGTATTTT. Protein sequence: CASSLGLAGAFTDTQYF.

This clone was seen only a few times. The rearrangement uses TRBV7-2 and TRBJ2-1, with a tentative D call TRBD1 (5 bases). Germline loops: CDR1 SGHTA, CDR2 FQGNSA. Trimming took 6 bases from V and 4 from J, leaving 16 bases between them. The CDR3 has 15 residues. This CDR3 reads CASSLRAGFYNEQFF. CDR3 sequence (DNA): TGTGCCAGCAGTCTCAGGGCAGGGTTTTACAATGAGCAGTTCTTC.

This sequence joins TRBV28 and TRBJ1-4; D ambiguous. The CDR3 has 11 amino acids. V was shortened by 2 bases and J by 17 bases, with 12 bases between the two germline ends. Looked up from germline, CDR1 is MDHEN and CDR2 is SYDVKM. CDR3 loop: CASSLGPERFF. The CDR3 DNA is TGTGCCAGCAGTTTAGGGCCAGAGAGATTTTTT.

With regard to this clone: Germline is not matched at one junction end, which may reflect a read error. J is TRBJ2-1 and V is TRBV7-7, with TRBD2 identical over 16 bases. Germline V gives CDR1 SSHAT, CDR2 FNYEAQ (reference sequence). The CDR3 has 15 amino acids. This CDR3 reads CASSLGLAGGNEQFF. The CDR3 bases are TGTGCTAGCAGCCTGGGACTAGCGGGAGGGAATGAGCAGTTCTTC.

The genes are TRBV29-1 and TRBJ1-5, with no clear D. Trimming pared 4 bases from V and 3 bases from J, leaving 10 bases between. Germline V CDR1 and CDR2: SQVTM, ANQGSEA. This CDR3 spans 13 amino acids. The CDR3 DNA reads as TGCAGCGTTGCACGCGCATTCAATCAGCCCCAGCATTTT. It encodes CSVARAFNQPQHF.

The CDR3 sequence: CASTIWGTGGTEAFF. The CDR3, as DNA: TGTGCCAGTACCATATGGGGTACAGGGGGCACTGAAGCTTTCTTT. V is TRBV19 and J is TRBJ1-1; 8 bases agree with TRBD1. The length of the CDR3 is 15 residues. V lost 7 bases and J lost 4; bases outside the gene matches: 11. In germline, CDR1 is LNHDA, CDR2 SQIVND (reference sequence).

This clone was detected only a few times. The CDR3: CASSQGWTGEDNEQFF. The CDR3 DNA reads TGTGCCAGCAGCCAAGGATGGACAGGGGAGGACAATGAGCAGTTCTTC. The chain joins TRBV11-2 to TRBJ2-1, with 9 bases lining up with TRBD1. With V trimmed by 5 bases and J by 5 bases, 10 bases remained unmatched. This CDR3 comprises 16 residues. The germline V gene has CDR1 SGHAT and CDR2 FQNNGV.

This clone has a handful of counts. This chain joins TRBV29-1 and TRBJ2-2, with D possibly TRBD2 on 6 matching bases. V gave up 7 bases and J gave up 1 base, with 10 bases separating them. Per the germline V gene, CDR1 is SQVTM and CDR2 is ANQGSEA. The CDR3 spans 13 residues. The chain's CDR3 is CSGGSGNTGELFF. In DNA, the CDR3 is TGCAGCGGGGGTAGCGGGAACACCGGGGAGCTGTTTTTT.

The CDR3 loop reads CASSVGWGRFPTTNTGELFF. The CDR3 DNA reads as TGTGCCAGCAGCGTAGGTTGGGGGAGGTTCCCCACCACGAACACCGGGGAGCTGTTTTTT. V and J are TRBV9 and TRBJ2-2; D might be TRBD2 (6 bases). V dropped 0 bases and J dropped 0 bases, with 21 bases sitting between them. The CDR3 totals 20 residues. Germline-derived CDR1 and CDR2 are SGDLS and YYNGEE.

The genes are TRBV5-1 and TRBJ2-1, with D tentatively TRBD2 (5 bases). In germline, CDR1 is SGHRS, CDR2 YFSETQ. The germline V and J ends were trimmed by 4 bases and 9 bases, with 11 bases remaining between them. The CDR3 covers 12 residues. This CDR3 is CASSPGWSEQFF. DNA of the CDR3: TGCGCCAGCAGCCCGGGATGGTCTGAGCAGTTCTTC.

The chain recombines TRBV4-2 with TRBJ2-3; TRBD2 is a possible D gene (6 bases). Germline V lookup: CDR1 LGHNA, CDR2 YNFKEQ. The CDR3 length is 14 residues. V lost 5 bases to trimming and J lost 0 bases, with 9 bases between them. The CDR3 sequence: CASSTSLSTDTQYF. DNA for the CDR3: TGTGCCAGCAGCACTAGCCTAAGCACAGATACGCAGTATTTT.

The genes are TRBV7-9 and TRBJ2-3; unclear D gene. Germline V lookup: CDR1 SEHNR, CDR2 FQNEAQ (reference sequence). The CDR3 is 12 amino acids. V was shortened by 5 bases and J by 4 bases, with 7 bases between the two germline ends. The CDR3 protein is CASSLAADTQYF. The CDR3 DNA is TGTGCCAGCAGCCTTGCAGCAGATACGCAGTATTTT.

The chain has TRBV28 and TRBJ2-7, with D possibly matching TRBD1 (6 bases). With 4 bases removed from V and 2 bases from J, the gap between germline ends came to 12 bases. CDR1 and CDR2 (germline): MDHEN, SYDVKM. CDR3 length: 14 residues. The CDR3 DNA is TGTGCCAGCAGTTCCGGGACAACAGCCTACGAGCAGTACTTC. This encodes CASSSGTTAYEQYF.

The gene calls are TRBV4-1 and TRBJ2-7; TRBD1 matches 7 bases. CDR1 is MGHRA, CDR2 YSYEKL, per germline. Losses at the gene ends were 3 bases for V and 3 bases for J; bases not matched to a gene: 8. CDR3 size: 15 residues. CDR3 DNA: TGCGCCAGCAGCCAGCCGGGACAGTTTATCTACGAGCAGTACTTC. This encodes CASSQPGQFIYEQYF.

This clone came up once. This chain uses TRBV5-1 with TRBJ2-2; D might be TRBD1 (6 bases). Germline V lookup: CDR1 SGHRS, CDR2 YFSETQ. Trimming removed 10 bases from V and 3 bases from J, with 22 bases in between. CDR3 size: 16 residues. The CDR3 nucleotides are TGCGCCTCAGCCCCAGAAGGGGGAGCTTACACCGGGGAGCTGTTTTTT. Translation: CASAPEGGAYTGELFF.

This clone showed up just a few times. The chain is built from TRBV29-1 and TRBJ1-4, with 8 bases fitting TRBD1. This CDR3 is 13 amino acids long. The J segment lost 6 bases and the V segment lost 4 bases, leaving 4 bases of the junction unmatched. Germline-derived CDR1 and CDR2 are SQVTM and ANQGSEA. In nucleotides, the CDR3 is TGCAGCGTTGCAGGGGGCGATCATGAAAAACTGTTTTTT. This sequence encodes CSVAGGDHEKLFF.

The chain employs TRBV7-6 and TRBJ2-3, with TRBD2 matching 8 bases. V trimming: 1 base; J trimming: 5 bases; junction bases outside the gene matches: 5. This CDR3 has 15 residues. Germline CDR1 and CDR2: SGHVS and FNYEAQ. The CDR3 region is CASSLVPGGEDTQYF. In DNA, the CDR3 is TGTGCCAGCAGCTTAGTACCCGGGGGGGAAGATACGCAGTATTTT. The complete variable domain, with remaining parts taken from reference TRBV7-6 and TRBJ2-3, reads GAGVSQSPRYKVTKRGQDVALRCDPISGHVSLYWYRQALGQGPEFLTYFNYEAQQDKSGLPNDRFSAERPEGSISTLTIQRTEQRDSAMYRCASSLVPGGEDTQYFGPGTRLTVL.

CDR3 sequence (DNA): TGTGCCAGCAGCCCAACTAGCGCCGGGGAGCTGTTTTTT. It yields the protein CASSPTSAGELFF. V usage is TRBV7-6 and J usage is TRBJ2-2, with 7 bases matching TRBD2. CDR3 length equals 13 residues. Germline CDR1 reads SGHVS; CDR2 reads FNYEAQ. V gave up 5 bases and J gave up 6 bases; unmatched junction bases: 3.

The rearrangement links TRBV28 to TRBJ1-6; TRBD1 matches 8 bases. Looked up from germline, CDR1 is MDHEN and CDR2 is SYDVKM. The CDR3 covers 16 residues. V shed 2 bases and J 9 bases; nucleotides not matched to a gene: 9. The CDR3 DNA reads as TGTGCCAGCAGTTTACCAGGACAGGGTCTTGGTTCACCCCTCCACTTT. Protein: CASSLPGQGLGSPLHF.

This rearrangement joins TRBV18 to TRBJ1-2; D is perhaps TRBD1 (5 bases). The CDR3 has 13 amino acids. V lost 3 bases to trimming and J lost 9 bases, with 14 bases between them. In germline, CDR1 is KGHSH, CDR2 LQKENI. CDR3 sequence: CASSPEGKLSYTF. The CDR3 nucleotides are TGTGCCAGCTCACCGGAGGGGAAGTTGAGCTACACCTTC.

The CDR3 nucleotides are TGTGCCAGCAGCCCGACTAGGGATACGCAGTATTTT. Protein product: CASSPTRDTQYF. The chain couples TRBV5-4 to TRBJ2-3; D is possibly TRBD2 (6 bases). Trimming stripped 4 bases from V and 6 bases from J, with 9 bases between. In germline, CDR1 is SGHNT, CDR2 YYREEE (reference sequence). The CDR3 sequence is 12 residues long.

The chain joins TRBV2 to TRBJ2-7; 7 nucleotides line up with TRBD1. After removal of 6 bases from V and 6 bases from J, the junction contained 2 bases not matched to a gene. Looked up from germline, CDR1 is SNHLY and CDR2 is FYNNEI. The CDR3 has 11 amino acids. The chain's CDR3 is CASRAGGEQYF. The CDR3 DNA reads TGTGCCAGCAGAGCAGGGGGCGAGCAGTACTTC.

The rearrangement joins TRBV9 to TRBJ2-5; the D is unclear. The CDR3 is made up of 15 amino acids. CDR1 SGDLS and CDR2 YYNGEE come from the germline V gene. Between the trimmed V and J ends, which lost 6 bases and 3 bases, there was a span of 18 bases. Written as DNA, the CDR3 is TGTGCCAGCAACCCCACAAACCTCGTAAAAGAGACCCAGTACTTC. Its translation: CASNPTNLVKETQYF.

The chain couples TRBV14 to TRBJ1-3; D unresolved. V lost 3 bases, J lost 0 bases, and 6 bases lay in between. The CDR3 covers 14 residues. Germline V gives CDR1 SGHDN, CDR2 FVKESK. The CDR3 DNA is TGTGCCAGCAGCCAGCCGGGCTCTGGAAACACCATATATTTT. Translated: CASSQPGSGNTIYF.

The chain employs TRBV4-1 and TRBJ2-3; 13 bases agree with TRBD2. CDR3 length equals 16 residues. Germline V gives CDR1 MGHRA, CDR2 YSYEKL. Losses at the gene ends were 4 bases for V and 3 bases for J; bases not matched to a gene: 4. The CDR3 reads CASSRLLAGGTDTQYF. As DNA, the CDR3 is TGCGCCAGCAGCCGCCTACTAGCGGGGGGGACAGATACGCAGTATTTT.

The genes are TRBV27 and TRBJ2-5; 9 bases are shared with TRBD2. The CDR3 contains 15 residues. V lost 7 bases to trimming and J lost 8 bases; unmatched junction nucleotides: 14. Germline V gives CDR1 MNHEY, CDR2 SMNVEV (reference sequence). In DNA form, the CDR3 reads TGTGCCAGCACAACTAGCGGGCTGGGGCAAGGCACCCAGTACTTC. Its protein product is CASTTSGLGQGTQYF.